This TCR beta chain was obtained from a study of cytomegalovirus exposure and HLA in healthy donors (dated by TCRdb to the late 2010s). Describing the broader study: A later analysis indicated that the 120 validation repertoires were generated on the platform also employed for the approximately 700 repertoires of the first cohort. The aim of the study was to test whether cataloging public T cell receptors could identify signatures of past pathogen exposure. Besides the first cohort of hundreds of subjects, a separate validation cohort made up of 120 or so different subjects was used. High-throughput TCR immunosequencing, statistical association of individual TCRs with disease status, and machine learning were combined to predict cytomegalovirus infection status. The research as a whole found: It was suggested by the authors that the approach could potentially be generalized to other disease states and immunological phenotypes. A total of 150 to 200 TCR beta chains were listed by the study as associated with cytomegalovirus. In a later analysis, TCRs clustered in the first cohort were found to also tend to co-occur in the 100 to 150 validation repertoires, with 85% to 95% of cluster scores above 0. In vitro tests confirmed that a few of the cytomegalovirus-associated TCR beta chains recognize cytomegalovirus antigens. A later analysis lacked HLA typing for the validation cohort, so it scored co-occurrence in that cohort across all 120 repertoires. Most TCR sequences were observed very rarely across donors, whereas some public TCRs were present in many individuals. The classifier was reported to diagnose cytomegalovirus status with high specificity and sensitivity in both the original and validation cohorts.

Notes on this clone: The antigen this receptor binds is unknown. Base qualities were left out, and no much larger clone turns up one base away.

The donors were included in the validation cohort of roughly 130 subjects, a group kept apart from the roughly 700-subject first cohort. The library was produced with the immunoSEQ multiplex PCR assay. For the original study's pipeline: A statistical classification framework was developed to diagnose cytomegalovirus status using the catalog of TCR beta chain sequences. The table comes from immuneACCESS by way of TCRdb, which keeps in-frame sequences with V and J called. Part of the clones is missing from these tables; in studies checked, under half for an unresolved V gene and the rest for unknown reasons. Clonal size and the V and J genes are those of that table, whereas D and trimming came from the DNA. This sample lists roughly 100,000 clones; roughly nine tenths were detected once. The ten largest account for 4% of the sample. The cysteine opens and the phenylalanine closes a CDR3 of 15 amino acids. The kept DNA is CDR3 alone, 45 bases in frame from the first base. After removal of 2 bases from V and 7 bases from J, the junction retains 7 bases not matched to a gene. CDR1 and CDR2, per the germline V gene, are SGHVS and FNYEAQ.

This receptor was identified in a young woman in good health and CMV-seropositive. Sequenced material: PBMCs. Here the chain combines TRBV7-6 and TRBJ2-1, and 8 junctional nucleotides match TRBD2. The CDR3 protein is CASSLRAGEWNEQFF. The nucleotides read TGTGCCAGCAGCTTAAGAGCGGGGGAGTGGAATGAGCAGTTCTTC.